Given below is one T cell receptor beta chain in context. This entry belongs to a study of blood T cell repertoires in COVID-19. Across the study: Spain, Italy and the United States supplied samples that represented acute and convalescent COVID-19. PBMCs, B-cell-depleted T cells, or T cells were the source of the cDNA or gDNA that made up the material.

In the authors' workflow: Quantification of nucleated cells was approximated via reference gene primer amplification. TCRdb's copy holds only in-frame clones and misses some; the assay was immunoSEQ multiplex PCR. V, J and clone size reflect that table, while D and trimming were determined from the DNA. Of some 260,000 clones in the sample, over 75% are singletons; the top ten hold 1.5% to 2%. Participants' own reports of clinical history determined their cohort assignment. Deletions cut 0 bases from V and 3 bases from J, with 8 bases between. Germline V gene sequence: CDR1 LGHDT, CDR2 YNNKEL (reference sequence). This CDR3 region has 14 residues.

The clonotype comes from a middle-aged man who had recovered from COVID-19. The rearrangement joins TRBV3-1 (or the pseudogene TRBV3-2) to TRBJ1-2; no clear D. The specimen sequenced was PBMCs or T cells enriched from blood (not recorded which). In nucleotides, the CDR3 is TGTGCCAGCAGCCAAGAGGGCGCAGACTATGGCTACACCTTC. It translates to CASSQEGADYGYTF.